This TCR beta chain was captured by sequencing in a study of graft-versus-host responses after intestinal transplantation. Study findings and constraints: Allograft clonal ratios (graft-versus-host to host-versus-graft) were high in patients who had graft-donor T cell macrochimerism.

Remarks on this clone: Its cognate antigen is unknown.

Here immunoSEQ multiplex PCR was the method, and the copy in TCRdb shows in-frame clones only, minus some. This sample carries tens of thousands of clones, about 93% of them seen once, and the ten largest clones take over 0.45%. The source material was unstimulated CD8+ T cells sorted from spleen or lymph node cells, sampled before intestinal transplant. The sequence was collected from a human donor who received an intestinal transplant.

As DNA, the CDR3 is TGCGCCAGCAGTTTTGCAGGAGGCTTGGCCGGGGAGGGCACTGAAGCTTTCTTT. Its translation: CASSFAGGLAGEGTEAFF. The chain links TRBV5-1 to TRBJ1-1, with D uncertain. V shed 5 bases and J shed 4 bases, with 27 bases lying between them. Germline CDR1 reads SGHRS; CDR2 reads YFSETQ. This CDR3 is 18 amino acids long.